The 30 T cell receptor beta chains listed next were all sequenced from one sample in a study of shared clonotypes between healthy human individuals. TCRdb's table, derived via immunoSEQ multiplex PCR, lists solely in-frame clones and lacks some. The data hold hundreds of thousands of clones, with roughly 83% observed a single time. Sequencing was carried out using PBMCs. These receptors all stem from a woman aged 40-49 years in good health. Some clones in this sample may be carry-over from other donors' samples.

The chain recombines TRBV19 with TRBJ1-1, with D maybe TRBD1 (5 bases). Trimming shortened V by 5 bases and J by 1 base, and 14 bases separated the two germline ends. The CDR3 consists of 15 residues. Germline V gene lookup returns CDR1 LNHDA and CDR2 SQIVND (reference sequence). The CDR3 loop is CASSPERQRNTEAFF. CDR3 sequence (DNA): TGTGCCAGTAGTCCAGAAAGACAGAGGAACACTGAAGCTTTCTTT.

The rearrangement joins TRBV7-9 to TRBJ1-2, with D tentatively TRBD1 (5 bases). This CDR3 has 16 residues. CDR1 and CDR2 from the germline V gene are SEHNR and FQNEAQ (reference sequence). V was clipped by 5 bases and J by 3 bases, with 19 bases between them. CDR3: CASSAGPERGYYGYTF. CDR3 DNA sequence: TGTGCCAGCAGCGCCGGACCAGAGAGGGGCTACTATGGCTACACCTTC.

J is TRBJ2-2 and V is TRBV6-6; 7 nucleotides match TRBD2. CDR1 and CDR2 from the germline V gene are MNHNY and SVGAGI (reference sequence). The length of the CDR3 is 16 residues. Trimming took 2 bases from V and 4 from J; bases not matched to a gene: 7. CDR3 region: CASSYPASGGTGELFF. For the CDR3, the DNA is TGTGCCAGCAGTTACCCTGCTAGCGGTGGCACCGGGGAGCTGTTTTTT.

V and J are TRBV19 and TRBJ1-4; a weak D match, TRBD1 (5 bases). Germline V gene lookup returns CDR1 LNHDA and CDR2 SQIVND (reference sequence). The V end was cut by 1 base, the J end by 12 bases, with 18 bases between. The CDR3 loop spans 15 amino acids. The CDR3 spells CASSIGGTPQEELFF. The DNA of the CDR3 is TGTGCCAGTAGTATAGGAGGGACCCCGCAGGAGGAACTGTTTTTT. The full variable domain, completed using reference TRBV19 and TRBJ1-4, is DGGITQSPKYLFRKEGQNVTLSCEQNLNHDAMYWYRQDPGQGLRLIYYSQIVNDFQKGDIAEGYSVSREKKESFPLTVTSAQKNPTAFYLCASSIGGTPQEELFFGSGTQLSVL.

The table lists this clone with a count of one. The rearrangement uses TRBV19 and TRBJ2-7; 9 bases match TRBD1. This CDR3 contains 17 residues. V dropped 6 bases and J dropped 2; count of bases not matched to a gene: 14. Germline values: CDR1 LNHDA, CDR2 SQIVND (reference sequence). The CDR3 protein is CASRQQGAGTSTYEQYF. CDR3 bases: TGTGCCAGTAGGCAACAGGGGGCCGGGACTTCAACCTACGAGCAGTACTTC.

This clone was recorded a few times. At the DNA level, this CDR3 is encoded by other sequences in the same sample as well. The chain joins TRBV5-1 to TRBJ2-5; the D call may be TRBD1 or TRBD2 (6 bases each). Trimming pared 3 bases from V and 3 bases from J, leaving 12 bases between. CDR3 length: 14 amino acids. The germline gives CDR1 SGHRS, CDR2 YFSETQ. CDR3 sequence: CASSSAGGEETQYF. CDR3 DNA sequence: TGCGCCAGCAGCTCAGCCGGGGGCGAAGAGACCCAGTACTTC. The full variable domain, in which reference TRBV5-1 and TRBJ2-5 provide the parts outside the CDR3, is KAGVTQTPRYLIKTRGQQVTLSCSPISGHRSVSWYQQTPGQGLQFLFEYFSETQRNKGNFPGRFSGRQFSNSRSEMNVSTLELGDSALYLCASSSAGGEETQYFGPGTRLLVL.

The CDR3 loop is CASSLVKDGGYTF. CDR3 in DNA: TGTGCCAGCAGCTTAGTGAAGGATGGTGGCTACACCTTC. The chain uses TRBV7-8 and TRBJ1-2; no reliable D call. The CDR3 length is 13 residues. Germline V gene sequence: CDR1 SGHVS, CDR2 FQNEAQ. The ends were cut back, 1 base at V and 7 bases at J, with 10 bases in the middle.

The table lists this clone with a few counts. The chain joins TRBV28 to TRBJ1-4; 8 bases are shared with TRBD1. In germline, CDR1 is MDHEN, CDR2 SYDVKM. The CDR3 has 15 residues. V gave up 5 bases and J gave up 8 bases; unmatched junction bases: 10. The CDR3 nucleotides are TGTGCCAGCAGTCCCTCCGGGACAGGTACCGAAAAACTGTTTTTT. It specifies CASSPSGTGTEKLFF.

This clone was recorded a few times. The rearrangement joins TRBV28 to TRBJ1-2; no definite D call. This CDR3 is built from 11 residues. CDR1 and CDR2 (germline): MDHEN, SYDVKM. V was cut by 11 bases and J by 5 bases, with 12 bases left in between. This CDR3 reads CAGQGLYGYTF. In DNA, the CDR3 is TGTGCCGGCCAAGGCCTTTATGGCTACACCTTC.

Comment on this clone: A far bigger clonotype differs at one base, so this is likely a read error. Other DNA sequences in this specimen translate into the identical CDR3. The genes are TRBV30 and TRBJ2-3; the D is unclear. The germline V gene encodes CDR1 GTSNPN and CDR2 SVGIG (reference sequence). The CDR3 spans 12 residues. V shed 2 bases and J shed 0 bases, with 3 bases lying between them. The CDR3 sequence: CAWSTSTDTQYF. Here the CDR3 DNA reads TGTGCCTGGAGTACAAGCACAGATACGCAGTATTTT.

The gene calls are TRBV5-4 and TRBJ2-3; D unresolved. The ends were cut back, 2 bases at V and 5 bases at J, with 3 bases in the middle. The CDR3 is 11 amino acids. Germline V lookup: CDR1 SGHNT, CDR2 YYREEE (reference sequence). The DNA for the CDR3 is TGTGCCAGCAGCTTTGAAGATACGCAGTATTTT. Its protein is CASSFEDTQYF.

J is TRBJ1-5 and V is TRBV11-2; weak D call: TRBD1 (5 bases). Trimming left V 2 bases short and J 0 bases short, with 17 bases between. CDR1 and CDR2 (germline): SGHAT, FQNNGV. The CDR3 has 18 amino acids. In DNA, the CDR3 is TGTGCCAGCAGCTTATCCCCGGGGGGTAGTGGTAGCAATCAGCCCCAGCATTTT. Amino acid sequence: CASSLSPGGSGSNQPQHF.

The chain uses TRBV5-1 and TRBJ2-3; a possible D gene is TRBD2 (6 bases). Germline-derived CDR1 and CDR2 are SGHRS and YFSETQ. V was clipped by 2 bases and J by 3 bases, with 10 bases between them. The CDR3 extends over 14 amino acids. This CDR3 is CASSFARETDTQYF. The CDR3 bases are TGCGCCAGCAGCTTCGCCCGGGAGACAGATACGCAGTATTTT.

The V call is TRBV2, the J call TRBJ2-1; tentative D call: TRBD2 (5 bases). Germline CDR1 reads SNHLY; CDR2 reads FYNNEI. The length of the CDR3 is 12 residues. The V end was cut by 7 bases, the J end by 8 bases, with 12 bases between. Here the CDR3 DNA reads TGTGCCAGCATTCGGGGTCCCCATGAGCAGTTCTTC. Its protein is CASIRGPHEQFF.

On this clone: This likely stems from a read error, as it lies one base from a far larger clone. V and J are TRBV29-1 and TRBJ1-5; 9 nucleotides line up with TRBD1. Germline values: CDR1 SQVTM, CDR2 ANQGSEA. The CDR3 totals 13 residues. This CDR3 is CNVADRGDQPQHF. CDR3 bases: TGCAACGTTGCGGACAGGGGCGATCAGCCCCAGCATTTT.

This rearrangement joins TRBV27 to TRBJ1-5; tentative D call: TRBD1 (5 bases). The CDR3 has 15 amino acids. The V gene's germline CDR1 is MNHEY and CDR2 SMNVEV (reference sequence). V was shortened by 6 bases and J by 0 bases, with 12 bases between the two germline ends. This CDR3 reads CASSRDRDSNQPQHF. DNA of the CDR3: TGTGCCAGCAGCCGCGACAGAGATAGCAATCAGCCCCAGCATTTT.

The DNA for the CDR3 is TGTGCCAGCAGCGCACTAGCGGGGAAGGCGGATGAGCAGTTCTTC. This encodes CASSALAGKADEQFF. The chain combines TRBV4-2 with TRBJ2-1; 10 bases agree with TRBD2. Unmatched junction bases numbered 9, after V lost 5 bases and J lost 8 bases. From germline, CDR1 is LGHNA and CDR2 YNFKEQ. This CDR3 is 15 amino acids long.

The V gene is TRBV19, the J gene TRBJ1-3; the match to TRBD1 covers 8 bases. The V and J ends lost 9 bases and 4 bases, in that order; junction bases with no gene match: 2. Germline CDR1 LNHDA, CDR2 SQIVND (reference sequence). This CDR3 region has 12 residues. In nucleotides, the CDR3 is TGTGCCAGCCGGGACAGGGGAAACACCATATATTTT. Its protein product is CASRDRGNTIYF. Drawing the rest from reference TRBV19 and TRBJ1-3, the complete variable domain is DGGITQSPKYLFRKEGQNVTLSCEQNLNHDAMYWYRQDPGQGLRLIYYSQIVNDFQKGDIAEGYSVSREKKESFPLTVTSAQKNPTAFYLCASRDRGNTIYFGEGSWLTVV.

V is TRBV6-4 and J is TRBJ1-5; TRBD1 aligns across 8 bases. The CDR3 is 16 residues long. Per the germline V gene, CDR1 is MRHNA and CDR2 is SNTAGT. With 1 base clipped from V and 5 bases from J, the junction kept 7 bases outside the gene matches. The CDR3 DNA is TGTGCCAGCAGTGACTTAGGACAGGGTGAGGATCAGCCCCAGCATTTT. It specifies CASSDLGQGEDQPQHF.

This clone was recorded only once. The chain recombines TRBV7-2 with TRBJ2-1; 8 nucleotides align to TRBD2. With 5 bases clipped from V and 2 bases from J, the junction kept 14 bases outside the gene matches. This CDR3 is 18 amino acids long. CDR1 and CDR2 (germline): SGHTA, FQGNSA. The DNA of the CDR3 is TGTGCCAGCAGCAATCAACCGACTAGCGCAATAACCTACAATGAGCAGTTCTTC. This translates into CASSNQPTSAITYNEQFF.

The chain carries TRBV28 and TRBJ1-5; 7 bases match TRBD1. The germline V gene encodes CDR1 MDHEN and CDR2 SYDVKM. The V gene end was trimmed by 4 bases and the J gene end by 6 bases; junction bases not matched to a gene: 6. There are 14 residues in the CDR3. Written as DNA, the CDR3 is TGTGCCAGCAGTTCCCCGACAGGGCGTCAGCCCCAGCATTTT. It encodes CASSSPTGRQPQHF.

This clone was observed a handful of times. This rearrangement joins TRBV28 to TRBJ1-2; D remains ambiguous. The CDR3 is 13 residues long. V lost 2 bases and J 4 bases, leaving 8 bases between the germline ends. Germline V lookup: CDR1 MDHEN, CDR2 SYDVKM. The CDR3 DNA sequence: TGTGCCAGCAGTTTACAGTTCTCCTATGGCTACACCTTC. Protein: CASSLQFSYGYTF.

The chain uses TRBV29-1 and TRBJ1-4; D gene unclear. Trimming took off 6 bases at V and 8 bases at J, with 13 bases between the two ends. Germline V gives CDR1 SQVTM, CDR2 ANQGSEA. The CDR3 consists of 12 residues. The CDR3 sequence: CSVWGMEEKLFF. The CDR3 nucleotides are TGCAGCGTGTGGGGTATGGAAGAAAAACTGTTTTTT.

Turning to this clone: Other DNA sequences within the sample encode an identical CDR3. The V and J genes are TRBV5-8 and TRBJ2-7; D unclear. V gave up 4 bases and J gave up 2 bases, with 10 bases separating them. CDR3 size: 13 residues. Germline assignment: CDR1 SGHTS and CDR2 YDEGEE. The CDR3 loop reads CASSLRGTYEQYF. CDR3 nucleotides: TGTGCCAGCAGCCTGAGAGGAACCTACGAGCAGTACTTC. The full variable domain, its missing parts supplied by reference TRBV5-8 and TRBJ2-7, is EAGVTQSPTHLIKTRGQQATLRCSPISGHTSVYWYQQALGLGLQFLLWYDEGEERNRGNFPPRFSGRQFPNYSSELNVNALELEDSALYLCASSLRGTYEQYFGPGTRLTVT.

This CDR3 is CAISDAVYYEQYF. The CDR3 DNA sequence: TGTGCCATCAGTGACGCAGTTTACTACGAGCAGTACTTC. J is TRBJ2-7 and V is TRBV10-3, with D unresolved. The CDR3 extends over 13 amino acids. V lost 3 bases, J lost 3 bases, and 9 bases lay in between. Per germline, CDR1 ENHRY and CDR2 SYGVKD.

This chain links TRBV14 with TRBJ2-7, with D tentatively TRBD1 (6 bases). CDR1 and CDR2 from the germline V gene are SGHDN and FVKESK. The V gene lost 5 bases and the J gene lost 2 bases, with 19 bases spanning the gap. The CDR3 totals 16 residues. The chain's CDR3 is CASSAAAGQFPYEQYF. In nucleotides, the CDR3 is TGTGCCAGCAGCGCAGCTGCAGGACAGTTCCCCTACGAGCAGTACTTC.

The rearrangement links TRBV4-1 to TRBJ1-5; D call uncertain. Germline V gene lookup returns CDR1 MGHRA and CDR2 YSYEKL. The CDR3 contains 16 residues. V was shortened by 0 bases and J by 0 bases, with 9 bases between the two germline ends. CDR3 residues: CASSQDDPVSNQPQHF. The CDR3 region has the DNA TGCGCCAGCAGCCAAGATGATCCGGTTAGCAATCAGCCCCAGCATTTT.

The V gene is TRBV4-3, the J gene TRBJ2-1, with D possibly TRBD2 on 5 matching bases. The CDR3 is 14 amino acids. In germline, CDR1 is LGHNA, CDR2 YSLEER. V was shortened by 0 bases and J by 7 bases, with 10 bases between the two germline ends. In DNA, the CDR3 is TGCGCCAGCAGCCAAGAGATAGGGAGTAATGAGCAGTTCTTC. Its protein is CASSQEIGSNEQFF.

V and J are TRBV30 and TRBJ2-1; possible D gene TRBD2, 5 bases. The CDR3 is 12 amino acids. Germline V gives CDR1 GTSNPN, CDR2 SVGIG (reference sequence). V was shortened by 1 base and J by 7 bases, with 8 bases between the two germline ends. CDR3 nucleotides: TGTGCCTGGAGTGAAGAGCGGAATGAGCAGTTCTTC. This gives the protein CAWSEERNEQFF.

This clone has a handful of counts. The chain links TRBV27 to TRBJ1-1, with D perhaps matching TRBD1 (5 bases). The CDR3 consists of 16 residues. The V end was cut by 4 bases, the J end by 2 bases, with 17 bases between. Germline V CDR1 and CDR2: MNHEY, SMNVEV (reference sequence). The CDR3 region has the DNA TGTGCCAGCAGTTCACCTTATACAGGTCTTAACACTGAAGCTTTCTTT. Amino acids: CASSSPYTGLNTEAFF.